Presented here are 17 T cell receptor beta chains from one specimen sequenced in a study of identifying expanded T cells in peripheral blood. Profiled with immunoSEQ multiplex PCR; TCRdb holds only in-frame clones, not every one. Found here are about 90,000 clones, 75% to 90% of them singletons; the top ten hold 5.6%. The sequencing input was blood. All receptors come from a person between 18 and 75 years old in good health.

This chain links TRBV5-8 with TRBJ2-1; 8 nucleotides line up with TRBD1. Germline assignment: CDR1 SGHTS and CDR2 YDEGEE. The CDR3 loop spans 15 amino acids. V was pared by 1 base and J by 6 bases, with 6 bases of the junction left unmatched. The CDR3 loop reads CASSLSRGQINEQFF. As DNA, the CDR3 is TGTGCCAGCAGCTTGAGCAGGGGGCAGATCAATGAGCAGTTCTTC. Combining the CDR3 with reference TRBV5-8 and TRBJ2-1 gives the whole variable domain EAGVTQSPTHLIKTRGQQATLRCSPISGHTSVYWYQQALGLGLQFLLWYDEGEERNRGNFPPRFSGRQFPNYSSELNVNALELEDSALYLCASSLSRGQINEQFFGPGTRLTVL.

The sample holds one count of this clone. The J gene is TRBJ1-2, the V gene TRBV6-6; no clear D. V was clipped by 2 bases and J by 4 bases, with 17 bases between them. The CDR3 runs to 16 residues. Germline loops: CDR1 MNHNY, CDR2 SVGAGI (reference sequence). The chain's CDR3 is CASSYRTETPIYGYTF. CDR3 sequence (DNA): TGTGCCAGCAGTTACCGGACCGAGACCCCGATCTATGGCTACACCTTC.

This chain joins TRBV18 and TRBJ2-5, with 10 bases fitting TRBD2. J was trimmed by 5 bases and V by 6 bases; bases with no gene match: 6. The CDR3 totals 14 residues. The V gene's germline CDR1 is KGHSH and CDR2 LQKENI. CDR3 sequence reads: CASSPPGLAETQYF. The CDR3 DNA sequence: TGTGCCAGCTCCCCCCCGGGACTAGCGGAGACCCAGTACTTC.

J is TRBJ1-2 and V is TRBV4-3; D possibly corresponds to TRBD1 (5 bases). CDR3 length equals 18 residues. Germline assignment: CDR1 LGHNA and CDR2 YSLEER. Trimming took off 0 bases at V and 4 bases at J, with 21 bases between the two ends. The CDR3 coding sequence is TGCGCCAGCAGCCAAGAAGGCCTACAGGCTGTCTCCTTCTATGGCTACACCTTC. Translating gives CASSQEGLQAVSFYGYTF.

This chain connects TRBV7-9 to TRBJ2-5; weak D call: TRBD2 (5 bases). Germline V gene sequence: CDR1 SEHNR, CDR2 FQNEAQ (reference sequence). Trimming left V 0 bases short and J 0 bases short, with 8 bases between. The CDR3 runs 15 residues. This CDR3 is CASSLAGRHQETQYF. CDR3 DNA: TGTGCCAGCAGCTTAGCGGGGAGACACCAAGAGACCCAGTACTTC.

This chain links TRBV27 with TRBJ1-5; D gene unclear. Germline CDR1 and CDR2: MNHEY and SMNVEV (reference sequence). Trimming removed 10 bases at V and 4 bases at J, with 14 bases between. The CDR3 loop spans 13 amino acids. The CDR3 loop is CATAHEENQPQHF. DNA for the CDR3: TGTGCCACCGCTCACGAGGAAAATCAGCCCCAGCATTTT.

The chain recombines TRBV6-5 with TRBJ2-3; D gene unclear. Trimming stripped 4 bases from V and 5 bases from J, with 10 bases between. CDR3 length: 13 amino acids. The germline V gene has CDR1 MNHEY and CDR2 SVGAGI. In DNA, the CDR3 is TGTGCCAGCAGTTTAAGGGTGAAAGATACGCAGTATTTT. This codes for CASSLRVKDTQYF.

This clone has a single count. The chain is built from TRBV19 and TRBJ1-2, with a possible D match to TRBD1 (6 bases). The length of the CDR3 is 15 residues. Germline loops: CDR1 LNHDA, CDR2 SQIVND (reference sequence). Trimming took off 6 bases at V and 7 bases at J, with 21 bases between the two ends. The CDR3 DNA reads TGTGCCAGTAGCCCCGGGGCGGGGGGCGCGGGTGGCTACACCTTC. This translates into CASSPGAGGAGGYTF.

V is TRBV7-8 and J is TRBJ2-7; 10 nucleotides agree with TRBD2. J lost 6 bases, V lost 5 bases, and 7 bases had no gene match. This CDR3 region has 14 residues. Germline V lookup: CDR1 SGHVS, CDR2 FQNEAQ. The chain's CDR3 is CASSLERGGVEQYF. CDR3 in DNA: TGTGCCAGCAGCCTCGAGCGGGGGGGCGTCGAGCAGTACTTC.

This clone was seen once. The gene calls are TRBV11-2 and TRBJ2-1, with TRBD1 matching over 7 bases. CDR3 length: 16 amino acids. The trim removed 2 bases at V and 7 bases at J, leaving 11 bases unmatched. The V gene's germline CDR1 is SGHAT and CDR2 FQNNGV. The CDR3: CASSLWRTGGRNEQFF. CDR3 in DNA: TGTGCCAGCAGCTTATGGAGGACAGGTGGGCGTAATGAGCAGTTCTTC.

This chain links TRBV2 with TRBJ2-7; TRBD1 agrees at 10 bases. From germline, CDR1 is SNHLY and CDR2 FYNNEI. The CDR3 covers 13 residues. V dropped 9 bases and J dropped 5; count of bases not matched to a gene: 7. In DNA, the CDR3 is TGTGCCAGGGGACAGGGGCTAAATGACGAGCAGTACTTC. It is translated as CARGQGLNDEQYF.

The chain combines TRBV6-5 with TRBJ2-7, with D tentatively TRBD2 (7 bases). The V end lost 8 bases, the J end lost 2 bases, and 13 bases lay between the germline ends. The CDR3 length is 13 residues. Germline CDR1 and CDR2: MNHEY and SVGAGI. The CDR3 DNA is TGTGCCAGCTCGAGGGGGGGGCCCTACGAGCAGTACTTC. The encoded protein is CASSRGGPYEQYF.

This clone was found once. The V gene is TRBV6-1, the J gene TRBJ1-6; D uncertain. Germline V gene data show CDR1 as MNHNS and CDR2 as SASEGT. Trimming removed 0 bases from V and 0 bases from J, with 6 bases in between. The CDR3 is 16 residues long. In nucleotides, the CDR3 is TGTGCCAGCAGTGAAGCCCCCGGCTCCTATAATTCACCCCTCCACTTT. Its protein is CASSEAPGSYNSPLHF.

This CDR3 is CASSLESGLTTTPYEQYF. For the CDR3, the DNA is TGTGCCAGCAGCTTAGAATCGGGACTCACGACTACCCCCTACGAGCAGTACTTC. This chain uses TRBV7-2 with TRBJ2-7, with D tentatively TRBD2 (6 bases). CDR3 length: 18 amino acids. Germline CDR1 and CDR2: SGHTA and FQGNSA. Trimming took off 1 base at V and 2 bases at J, with 21 bases between the two ends.

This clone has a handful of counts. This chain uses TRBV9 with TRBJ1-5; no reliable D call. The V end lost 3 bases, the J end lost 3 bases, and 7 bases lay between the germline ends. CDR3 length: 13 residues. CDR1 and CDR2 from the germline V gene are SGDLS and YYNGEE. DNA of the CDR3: TGTGCCAGCAGCGAAGGGTTCAATCAGCCCCAGCATTTT. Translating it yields CASSEGFNQPQHF.

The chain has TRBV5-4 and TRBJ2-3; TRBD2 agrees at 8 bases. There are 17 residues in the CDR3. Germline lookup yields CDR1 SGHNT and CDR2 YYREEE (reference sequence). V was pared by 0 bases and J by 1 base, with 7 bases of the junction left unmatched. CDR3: CASSLGPLAGGTDTQYF. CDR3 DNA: TGTGCCAGCAGCTTGGGTCCCCTAGCGGGTGGCACAGATACGCAGTATTTT.

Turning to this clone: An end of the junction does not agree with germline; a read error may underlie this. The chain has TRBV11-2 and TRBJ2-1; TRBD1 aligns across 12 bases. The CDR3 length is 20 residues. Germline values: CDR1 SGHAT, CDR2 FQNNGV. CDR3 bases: TGTGCCAGCAGCTTAGAACGTATAGGGACAGGGGGCGGTAATCTCAATAAGCAGTTCTTC. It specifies CASSLERIGTGGGNLNKQFF.